A selection of T cell receptor beta chains follows, all from one sample in a study of blood T cell repertoires in COVID-19. Generated by immunoSEQ multiplex PCR, the TCRdb table keeps only in-frame clones and is missing some. The table lists under 350,000 clones, 70% to 90% of them singletons, with around 3.6% in the top ten. Sequencing was carried out using peripheral blood. Receptors originate from a man between 18 and 29 years old with active or convalescent COVID-19. Each CDR3 is given with its conserved first and last residue. The D gene is left open where the match is weak. Only part of the rows carry a size: once, few, many, or a class if the clone is expanded.

cdr3_aa: CSVVGRDDTQYF
cdr3_nt: TGCAGCGTTGTAGGGCGGGATGATACGCAGTATTTT
d_call: NA
v_call: TRBV29-1
clone_size: NA
j_call: TRBJ2-3
cdr3_length: 12

cdr3_aa: CASASVSGKYNEQFF
cdr3_nt: TGTGCCAGCGCTTCGGTTAGCGGGAAGTACAATGAGCAGTTCTTC
d_call: TRBD2
v_call: TRBV11-2
clone_size: NA
j_call: TRBJ2-1
cdr3_length: 15

cdr3_aa: CASIGLAGEQFF
cdr3_nt: TGTGCCAGCATAGGACTAGCGGGAGAGCAGTTCTTC
d_call: TRBD2
v_call: TRBV27
clone_size: NA
j_call: TRBJ2-1
cdr3_length: 12

cdr3_aa: CASSYGTGVKGETQYF
cdr3_nt: TGTGCCAGCAGTTACGGGACAGGGGTTAAGGGAGAGACCCAGTACTTC
d_call: TRBD1
v_call: TRBV6-5
clone_size: NA
j_call: TRBJ2-5
cdr3_length: 16

cdr3_aa: CTAGPGVGNTIYF
cdr3_nt: TGTACAGCGGGACCCGGGGTCGGAAACACCATATATTTT
d_call: NA
v_call: TRBV28
clone_size: NA
j_call: TRBJ1-3
cdr3_length: 13

cdr3_aa: CASSIDGHFRKKLFF
cdr3_nt: TGTGCCAGCAGCATTGACGGTCACTTCAGGAAGAAACTGTTTTTT
d_call: NA
v_call: TRBV11-2
clone_size: NA
j_call: TRBJ1-4
cdr3_length: 15

cdr3_aa: CASSAEGRPVETQYF
cdr3_nt: TGTGCCAGCAGCGCGGAGGGCAGGCCAGTGGAGACCCAGTACTTC
d_call: NA
v_call: TRBV9
clone_size: NA
j_call: TRBJ2-5
cdr3_length: 15

cdr3_aa: CATNRDGSYNSPLHF
cdr3_nt: TGTGCCACGAACAGGGATGGCTCCTATAATTCACCCCTCCACTTT
d_call: NA
v_call: TRBV9
clone_size: few
j_call: TRBJ1-6
cdr3_length: 15

cdr3_aa: CASSIGGNQPQHF
cdr3_nt: TGTGCCAGTAGTATCGGTGGCAATCAGCCCCAGCATTTT
d_call: NA
v_call: TRBV19
clone_size: NA
j_call: TRBJ1-5
cdr3_length: 13

cdr3_aa: CSVETQGGNEQYF
cdr3_nt: TGCAGCGTTGAAACGCAGGGGGGCAACGAGCAGTACTTC
d_call: NA
v_call: TRBV29-1
clone_size: NA
j_call: TRBJ2-7
cdr3_length: 13

cdr3_aa: CASSDQIARETQYF
cdr3_nt: TGTGCCAGCAGTGACCAGATTGCACGAGAGACCCAGTACTTC
d_call: NA
v_call: TRBV6-1
clone_size: NA
j_call: TRBJ2-5
cdr3_length: 14

cdr3_aa: CASSETANTEAFF
cdr3_nt: TGTGCCAGCAGTGAGACAGCGAACACTGAAGCTTTCTTT
d_call: NA
v_call: TRBV25-1
clone_size: once
j_call: TRBJ1-1
cdr3_length: 13

cdr3_aa: CASSQSQGVSNQPQHF
cdr3_nt: TGTGCCAGCAGCCAGTCACAGGGCGTTAGCAATCAGCCCCAGCATTTT
d_call: NA
v_call: TRBV28
clone_size: NA
j_call: TRBJ1-5
cdr3_length: 16

cdr3_aa: CATSDSPWTGRTGELFF
cdr3_nt: TGTGCCACCAGTGATTCCCCATGGACAGGAAGAACCGGGGAGCTGTTTTTT
d_call: TRBD1
v_call: TRBV24-1
clone_size: NA
j_call: TRBJ2-2
cdr3_length: 17

cdr3_aa: CASSPTGGDQETQYF
cdr3_nt: TGTGCCAGCAGCCCTACCGGGGGGGACCAAGAGACCCAGTACTTC
d_call: TRBD2
v_call: TRBV3-1/TRBV3-2
clone_size: NA
j_call: TRBJ2-5
cdr3_length: 15

cdr3_aa: CASRALEGNQPQHF
cdr3_nt: TGTGCCAGTAGGGCCCTCGAGGGCAATCAGCCCCAGCATTTT
d_call: NA
v_call: TRBV19
clone_size: once
j_call: TRBJ1-5
cdr3_length: 14

cdr3_aa: CASSYNPQAYEQYF
cdr3_nt: TGTGCCAGCAGTTACAATCCCCAGGCCTACGAGCAGTACTTC
d_call: NA
v_call: TRBV6-5
clone_size: NA
j_call: TRBJ2-7
cdr3_length: 14

cdr3_aa: CASSLLTNEKLFF
cdr3_nt: TGTGCCAGCAGCCTGTTGACTAATGAAAAACTGTTTTTT
d_call: NA
v_call: TRBV6-5
clone_size: NA
j_call: TRBJ1-4
cdr3_length: 13

cdr3_aa: CASRPPPAYEQYF
cdr3_nt: TGTGCCAGCAGACCCCCCCCAGCCTACGAGCAGTACTTC
d_call: NA
v_call: TRBV28
clone_size: NA
j_call: TRBJ2-7
cdr3_length: 13

cdr3_aa: CASSGTWDYEQYF
cdr3_nt: TGTGCCAGCAGTGGGACTTGGGACTACGAGCAGTACTTC
d_call: NA
v_call: TRBV2
clone_size: NA
j_call: TRBJ2-7
cdr3_length: 13

cdr3_aa: CASSLVGLGEQFF
cdr3_nt: TGTGCCAGCAGCTTAGTTGGACTTGGGGAGCAGTTCTTC
d_call: NA
v_call: TRBV7-2
clone_size: NA
j_call: TRBJ2-1
cdr3_length: 13

cdr3_aa: CASTEREGDIQYF
cdr3_nt: TGTGCCAGCACAGAGCGGGAGGGGGACATTCAGTACTTC
d_call: TRBD2
v_call: TRBV2
clone_size: once
j_call: TRBJ2-4
cdr3_length: 13

cdr3_aa: CATSRDGTGGESSPLHF
cdr3_nt: TGTGCCACCAGCAGAGATGGGACAGGGGGCGAAAGTTCACCCCTCCACTTT
d_call: TRBD1
v_call: TRBV15
clone_size: NA
j_call: TRBJ1-6
cdr3_length: 17

cdr3_aa: CASSPSKGQGLQTQYF
cdr3_nt: TGTGCCAGTAGTCCTAGTAAGGGACAGGGCCTACAGACCCAGTACTTC
d_call: TRBD1
v_call: TRBV19
clone_size: NA
j_call: TRBJ2-5
cdr3_length: 16

cdr3_aa: CASSLGTSGAYEQYF
cdr3_nt: TGTGCCAGCAGCCTTGGGACTAGCGGGGCCTACGAGCAGTACTTC
d_call: TRBD2
v_call: TRBV4-2
clone_size: NA
j_call: TRBJ2-7
cdr3_length: 15

cdr3_aa: CASSFGLADEQYF
cdr3_nt: TGTGCCAGCAGCTTTGGGCTAGCGGACGAGCAGTACTTC
d_call: TRBD2
v_call: TRBV12-3/TRBV12-4
clone_size: NA
j_call: TRBJ2-7
cdr3_length: 13

cdr3_aa: CASTTPGNEQYF
cdr3_nt: TGTGCCAGCACCACCCCAGGGAACGAGCAGTACTTC
d_call: NA
v_call: TRBV7-9
clone_size: once
j_call: TRBJ2-7
cdr3_length: 12

cdr3_aa: CARTWGDYGYTF
cdr3_nt: TGCGCCAGAACGTGGGGCGACTATGGCTACACCTTC
d_call: NA
v_call: TRBV23-1
clone_size: NA
j_call: TRBJ1-2
cdr3_length: 12

cdr3_aa: CSVLHPNSYEQYF
cdr3_nt: TGCAGCGTCTTACATCCCAATTCCTACGAGCAGTACTTC
d_call: NA
v_call: TRBV29-1
clone_size: NA
j_call: TRBJ2-7
cdr3_length: 13

cdr3_aa: CASSSGASGYNEQFF
cdr3_nt: TGTGCCAGCAGCTCAGGGGCTAGCGGTTACAATGAGCAGTTCTTC
d_call: NA
v_call: TRBV7-8
clone_size: NA
j_call: TRBJ2-1
cdr3_length: 15

cdr3_aa: CASKFSSGNEQFF
cdr3_nt: TGTGCCAGTAAATTCTCTAGCGGCAATGAGCAGTTCTTC
d_call: TRBD2
v_call: TRBV19
clone_size: NA
j_call: TRBJ2-1
cdr3_length: 13

cdr3_aa: CATGDDGGWETQYF
cdr3_nt: TGTGCCACTGGCGATGATGGAGGTTGGGAGACCCAGTACTTC
d_call: NA
v_call: TRBV24-1
clone_size: NA
j_call: TRBJ2-5
cdr3_length: 14

cdr3_aa: CATSARGKVDDTQYF
cdr3_nt: TGTGCCACCAGTGCCCGAGGCAAGGTTGACGATACGCAGTATTTT
d_call: NA
v_call: TRBV24-1
clone_size: NA
j_call: TRBJ2-3
cdr3_length: 15

cdr3_aa: CASLLNPGVKDGTDTQYF
cdr3_nt: TGTGCCAGCCTCTTAAACCCGGGAGTTAAGGATGGAACAGATACGCAGTATTTT
d_call: NA
v_call: TRBV5-4
clone_size: NA
j_call: TRBJ2-3
cdr3_length: 18

cdr3_aa: CASMDWGQGPYGYTF
cdr3_nt: TGTGCCAGCATGGATTGGGGACAGGGGCCCTATGGCTACACCTTC
d_call: TRBD1
v_call: TRBV6-6
clone_size: NA
j_call: TRBJ1-2
cdr3_length: 15

cdr3_aa: CATSRDSSYEQYF
cdr3_nt: TGTGCCACCAGCAGAGACAGCTCCTACGAGCAGTACTTC
d_call: NA
v_call: TRBV15
clone_size: NA
j_call: TRBJ2-7
cdr3_length: 13

cdr3_aa: CAINREQNTEAFF
cdr3_nt: TGTGCCATCAATCGGGAGCAGAACACTGAAGCTTTCTTT
d_call: NA
v_call: TRBV10-3
clone_size: NA
j_call: TRBJ1-1
cdr3_length: 13

cdr3_aa: CASSLAAGGRNEQFF
cdr3_nt: TGTGCCAGCAGCTTAGCAGCCGGGGGGCGGAATGAGCAGTTCTTC
d_call: NA
v_call: TRBV7-6
clone_size: NA
j_call: TRBJ2-1
cdr3_length: 15

cdr3_aa: CASSPNLDRDEQYF
cdr3_nt: TGTGCCAGCAGCCCAAACCTGGACAGGGACGAGCAGTACTTC
d_call: TRBD1
v_call: TRBV7-9
clone_size: NA
j_call: TRBJ2-7
cdr3_length: 14

cdr3_aa: CASSSSGRGTDTQYF
cdr3_nt: TGTGCCAGCAGTTCGAGCGGGAGAGGGACAGATACGCAGTATTTT
d_call: TRBD2
v_call: TRBV6-2/TRBV6-3
clone_size: NA
j_call: TRBJ2-3
cdr3_length: 15

cdr3_aa: CASSLFRAPGETQYF
cdr3_nt: TGTGCCAGCAGTTTATTTAGGGCCCCAGGGGAGACCCAGTACTTC
d_call: NA
v_call: TRBV27
clone_size: few
j_call: TRBJ2-5
cdr3_length: 15

cdr3_aa: CASSQGREDEKLFF
cdr3_nt: TGTGCCAGCAGCCAAGGCAGGGAGGATGAAAAACTGTTTTTT
d_call: NA
v_call: TRBV4-2
clone_size: NA
j_call: TRBJ1-4
cdr3_length: 14

cdr3_aa: CASSGQTLRGNTIYF
cdr3_nt: TGCGCCAGCAGCGGACAGACTCTAAGGGGAAACACCATATATTTT
d_call: NA
v_call: TRBV10-1
clone_size: once
j_call: TRBJ1-3
cdr3_length: 15

cdr3_aa: CATRRDSTYEQYF
cdr3_nt: TGTGCCACCCGTAGGGACAGCACCTACGAGCAGTACTTC
d_call: TRBD1
v_call: TRBV6-5
clone_size: NA
j_call: TRBJ2-7
cdr3_length: 13

cdr3_aa: CASGVPDRNTGELFF
cdr3_nt: TGTGCCAGCGGAGTACCGGACAGGAACACCGGGGAGCTGTTTTTT
d_call: NA
v_call: TRBV28
clone_size: NA
j_call: TRBJ2-2
cdr3_length: 15

cdr3_aa: CAISESTGGYNEQFF
cdr3_nt: TGTGCCATCAGTGAGTCGACAGGGGGGTACAATGAGCAGTTCTTC
d_call: TRBD1
v_call: TRBV10-3
clone_size: NA
j_call: TRBJ2-1
cdr3_length: 15

cdr3_aa: CASSVSGGSNSPLHF
cdr3_nt: TGTGCCAGCAGTGTTTCAGGGGGATCTAATTCACCCCTCCACTTT
d_call: TRBD1
v_call: TRBV6-4
clone_size: NA
j_call: TRBJ1-6
cdr3_length: 15

cdr3_aa: CASRAGANTEAFF
cdr3_nt: TGCGCCAGCAGGGCGGGGGCGAACACTGAAGCTTTCTTT
d_call: NA
v_call: TRBV10-1
clone_size: NA
j_call: TRBJ1-1
cdr3_length: 13

cdr3_aa: CASSRDRGYNEQFF
cdr3_nt: TGTGCCAGCAGCCGGGACAGGGGATACAATGAGCAGTTCTTC
d_call: TRBD1
v_call: TRBV14
clone_size: NA
j_call: TRBJ2-1
cdr3_length: 14